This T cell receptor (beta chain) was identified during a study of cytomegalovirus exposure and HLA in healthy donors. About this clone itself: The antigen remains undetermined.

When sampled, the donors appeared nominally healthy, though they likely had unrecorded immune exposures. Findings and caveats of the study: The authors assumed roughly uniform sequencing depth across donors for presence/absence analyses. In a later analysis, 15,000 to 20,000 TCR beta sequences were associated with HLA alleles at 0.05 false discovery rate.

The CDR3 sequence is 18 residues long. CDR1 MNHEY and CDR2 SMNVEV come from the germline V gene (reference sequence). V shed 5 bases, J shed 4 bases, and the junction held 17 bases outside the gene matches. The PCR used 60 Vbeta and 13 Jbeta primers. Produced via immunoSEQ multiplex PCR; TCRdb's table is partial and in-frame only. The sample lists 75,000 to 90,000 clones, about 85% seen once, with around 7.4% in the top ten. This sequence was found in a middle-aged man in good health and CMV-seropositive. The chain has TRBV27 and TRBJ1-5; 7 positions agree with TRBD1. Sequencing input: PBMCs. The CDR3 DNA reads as TGTGCCAGCAGTCTCGAGGGCCGGCAGGGGGGACCAAATCAGCCCCAGCATTTT. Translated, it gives CASSLEGRQGGPNQPQHF.